The present entry profiles one T cell receptor beta chain with its context. Its specificity is not known. There are 12 residues in the CDR3. The V gene lost 5 bases and the J gene lost 4 bases, with 6 bases spanning the gap. Looked up from germline, CDR1 is MDHEN and CDR2 is SYDVKM. The second PCR ran roughly 6 to 11 cycles with a sample-barcoded 5' primer and J-beta primers. Each of the cDNA molecules was tagged by a template-switch adaptor with 12 random nucleotides. MiXCR was run by TCRdb on the 5' RACE reads, yielding one entry per CDR3 protein. The sample holds over a million distinct CDR3 sequences; 40% to 55% are singletons and the top ten take approximately 17%. Isolating PBMCs gave at least 7 million of these cells per sample. These data come from a study of blood T cells in healthy people across ages. Across the study: Roughly one uniquely barcoded beta molecule per two T cells was captured. Broader study findings: Considered underestimates were the diversity estimates obtained from one million T cells.

The sample comprised blood. The sequence was obtained from a woman aged 55-70 years in good health. This chain joins TRBV28 and TRBJ1-5, with D unclear. The CDR3 here is CASSGVNQPQHF. In DNA, the CDR3 is TGTGCCAGCAGTGGAGTTAATCAGCCCCAGCATTTT.